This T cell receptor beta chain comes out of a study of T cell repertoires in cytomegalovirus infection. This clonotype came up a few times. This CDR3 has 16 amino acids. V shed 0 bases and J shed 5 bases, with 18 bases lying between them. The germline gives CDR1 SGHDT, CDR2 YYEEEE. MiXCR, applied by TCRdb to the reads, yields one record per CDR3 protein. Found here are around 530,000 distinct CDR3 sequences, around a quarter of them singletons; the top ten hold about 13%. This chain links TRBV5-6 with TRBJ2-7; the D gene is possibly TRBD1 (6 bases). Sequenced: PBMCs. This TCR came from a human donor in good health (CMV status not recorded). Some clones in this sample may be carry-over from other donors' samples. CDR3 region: CASSLVAGGPSHEQYF. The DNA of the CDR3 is TGTGCCAGCAGCTTGGTTGCTGGGGGCCCCTCTCACGAGCAGTACTTC.